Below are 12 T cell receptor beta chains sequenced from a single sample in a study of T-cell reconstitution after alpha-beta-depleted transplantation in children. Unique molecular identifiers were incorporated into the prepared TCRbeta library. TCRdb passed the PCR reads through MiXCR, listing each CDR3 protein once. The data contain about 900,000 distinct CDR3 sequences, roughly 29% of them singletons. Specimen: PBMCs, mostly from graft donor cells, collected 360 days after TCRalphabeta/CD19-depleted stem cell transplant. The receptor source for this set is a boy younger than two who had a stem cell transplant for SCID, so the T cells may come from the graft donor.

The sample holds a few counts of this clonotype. This CDR3 reads CASSYSNRALFYEQYF. CDR3 DNA sequence: TGTGCCAGCAGTTACTCGAACAGGGCGTTATTCTACGAGCAGTACTTC. The V gene is TRBV6-5, the J gene TRBJ2-7, with D possibly being TRBD1 (6 bases). The CDR3 totals 16 residues. From germline, CDR1 is MNHEY and CDR2 SVGAGI. The V end was cut by 0 bases, the J end by 3 bases, with 15 bases between.

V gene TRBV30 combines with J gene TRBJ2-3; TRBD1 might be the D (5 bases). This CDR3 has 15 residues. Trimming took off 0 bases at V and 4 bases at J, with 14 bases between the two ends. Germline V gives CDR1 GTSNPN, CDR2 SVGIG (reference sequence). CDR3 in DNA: TGTGCCTGGAGTGTCGGCAGGGTTCTTTCAGATACGCAGTATTTT. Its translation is CAWSVGRVLSDTQYF.

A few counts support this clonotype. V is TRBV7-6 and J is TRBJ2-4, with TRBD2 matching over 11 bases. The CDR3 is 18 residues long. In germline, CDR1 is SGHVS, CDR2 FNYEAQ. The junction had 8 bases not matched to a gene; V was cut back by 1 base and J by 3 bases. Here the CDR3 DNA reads TGTGCCAGCAGCTTAGAAGGTTTGGGGACTAGCGGCAAAAACATTCAGTACTTC. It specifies CASSLEGLGTSGKNIQYF.

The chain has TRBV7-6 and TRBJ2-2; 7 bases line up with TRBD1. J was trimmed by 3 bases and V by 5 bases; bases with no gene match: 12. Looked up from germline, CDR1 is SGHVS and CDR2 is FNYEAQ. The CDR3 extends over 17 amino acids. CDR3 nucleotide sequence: TGTGCCAGCAGCCTGGACAGGCAAAGGGGATACACCGGGGAGCTGTTTTTT. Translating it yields CASSLDRQRGYTGELFF. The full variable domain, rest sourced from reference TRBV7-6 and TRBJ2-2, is GAGVSQSPRYKVTKRGQDVALRCDPISGHVSLYWYRQALGQGPEFLTYFNYEAQQDKSGLPNDRFSAERPEGSISTLTIQRTEQRDSAMYRCASSLDRQRGYTGELFFGEGSRLTVL.

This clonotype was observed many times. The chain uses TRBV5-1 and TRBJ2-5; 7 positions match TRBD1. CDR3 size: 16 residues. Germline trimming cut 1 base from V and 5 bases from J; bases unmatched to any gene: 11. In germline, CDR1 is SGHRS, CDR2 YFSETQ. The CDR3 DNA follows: TGCGCCAGCAGCTTGACGAGGGGGCCGGCCCTCGAGACCCAGTACTTC. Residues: CASSLTRGPALETQYF. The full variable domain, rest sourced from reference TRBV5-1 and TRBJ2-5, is KAGVTQTPRYLIKTRGQQVTLSCSPISGHRSVSWYQQTPGQGLQFLFEYFSETQRNKGNFPGRFSGRQFSNSRSEMNVSTLELGDSALYLCASSLTRGPALETQYFGPGTRLLVL.

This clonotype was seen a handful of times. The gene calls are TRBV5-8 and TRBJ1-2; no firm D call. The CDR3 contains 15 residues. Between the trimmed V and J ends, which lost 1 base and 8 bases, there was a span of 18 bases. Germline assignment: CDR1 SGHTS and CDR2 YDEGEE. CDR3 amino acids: CASSLLVRVAGGYTF. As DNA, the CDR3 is TGTGCCAGCAGCTTGCTCGTCAGAGTTGCTGGGGGCTACACCTTC.

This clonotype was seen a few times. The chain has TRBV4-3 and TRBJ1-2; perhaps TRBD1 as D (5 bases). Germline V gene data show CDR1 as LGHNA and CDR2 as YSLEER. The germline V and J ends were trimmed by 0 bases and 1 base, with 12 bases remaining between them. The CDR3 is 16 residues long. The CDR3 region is CASSQDPGPINYGYTF. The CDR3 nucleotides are TGCGCCAGCAGCCAAGATCCGGGGCCTATTAACTATGGCTACACCTTC.

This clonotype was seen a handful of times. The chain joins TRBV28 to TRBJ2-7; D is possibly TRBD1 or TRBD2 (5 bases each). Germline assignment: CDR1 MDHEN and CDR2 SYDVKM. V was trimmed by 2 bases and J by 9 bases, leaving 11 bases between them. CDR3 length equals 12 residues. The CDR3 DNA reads TGTGCCAGCAGTTTAGGGGGACGATGGCAGTACTTC. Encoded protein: CASSLGGRWQYF.

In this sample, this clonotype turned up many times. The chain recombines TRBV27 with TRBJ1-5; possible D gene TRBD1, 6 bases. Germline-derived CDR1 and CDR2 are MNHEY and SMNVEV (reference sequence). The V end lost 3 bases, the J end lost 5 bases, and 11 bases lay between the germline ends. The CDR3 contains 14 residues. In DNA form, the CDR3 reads TGTGCCAGCAGTTTCTCAGGGGTTCATCAGCCCCAGCATTTT. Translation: CASSFSGVHQPQHF.

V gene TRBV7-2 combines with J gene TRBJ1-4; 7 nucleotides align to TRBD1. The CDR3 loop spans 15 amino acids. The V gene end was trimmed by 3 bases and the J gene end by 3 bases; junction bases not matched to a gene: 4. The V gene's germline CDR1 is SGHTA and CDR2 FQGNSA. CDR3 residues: CASSFHRGPNEKLFF. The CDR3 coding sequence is TGTGCCAGCAGCTTCCACAGGGGCCCTAATGAAAAACTGTTTTTT.

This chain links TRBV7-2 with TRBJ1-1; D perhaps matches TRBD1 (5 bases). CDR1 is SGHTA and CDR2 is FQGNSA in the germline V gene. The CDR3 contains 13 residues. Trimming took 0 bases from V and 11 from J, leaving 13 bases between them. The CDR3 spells CASSLAGEGVAFF. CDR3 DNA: TGTGCCAGCAGCTTAGCGGGGGAGGGTGTCGCTTTCTTT.

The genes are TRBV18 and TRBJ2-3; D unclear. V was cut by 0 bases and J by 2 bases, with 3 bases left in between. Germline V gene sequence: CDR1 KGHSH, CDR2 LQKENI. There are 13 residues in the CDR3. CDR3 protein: CASSPPPTDTQYF. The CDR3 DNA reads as TGTGCCAGCTCACCACCGCCCACAGATACGCAGTATTTT.